This T cell receptor beta chain was observed in a study of T cells after yellow fever vaccination (dated by TCRdb to the late 2010s). Background for the entire study: The SMART-Seq v4 Ultra Low Input RNA kit was used to prepare libraries from fractions with low cell numbers. Two healthy male donors, one aged 18 to 30 and one aged 30 to 40 years, made up the cohort. Blood samples were taken at several timepoints before and after primary and secondary immunization, and bulk PBMC replicates and cell subsets were isolated. Bulk TCR alpha and beta repertoires were sequenced longitudinally to track T-cell clones before and after primary and booster YFV17D yellow fever vaccination. Points the paper makes about the study in general: Computational filtering was required because FACS-sorted repertoires could contain abundant contaminating clonotypes from the bulk population. A small share of clonotypes was detected in both CD4 and CD8 compartments, with the overlap likely arising from convergent recombination. Compared with the primary T-cell response, the secondary T-cell response was weaker but faster, peaking on day 5 rather than day 15. Because only a couple of donors were included in the study, the extent to which the findings can be generalized is limited. Most clones expanded after primary vaccination were re-detected after the booster (96% of CD4 and approximately 88% of CD8), suggesting broad memory maintenance.

TCR cDNA was synthesized by 5'RACE template switching, which introduced a universal primer site and unique molecular identifiers. Priming for cDNA synthesis came from both the TCR alpha and TCR beta constant segments. Two PCR steps were used to amplify libraries, with sample barcodes and sequencing adapters being added in the second step. Sequencing of libraries was done on Illumina HiSeq 2500 (2x100 bp) or NovaSeq (2x150 bp). As for the original processing: MIGEC handled demultiplexing of reads and collapsing into UMI consensus sequences, while MiXCR performed V(D)J alignment. Clonotypes responding to the vaccine were identified with edgeR on replicate PBMC samples, with the criteria of FDR below 0.01 and a log2 fold change above 5 up to day 15. Each bulk clonotype was labeled CD4 or CD8 based on which sequenced repertoire, CD4 or CD8, contained the clonotype at higher abundance. TCRdb reran the public reads through fastp at Q25 and MiXCR, keeping productive beta chains. Rows are unified per CDR3 protein, each entry keeping the most common DNA and genes. TCRdb's processing, not the authors' own work, is the source of the V and J calls. For this sample the table gives 300,000 to 400,000 distinct CDR3 sequences, of which 8.7% were detected only once. The ten top clones hold approximately 18% of the sample.

Inclusive of the bounding cysteine and phenylalanine, the CDR3 is 17 residues long. This entry keeps only the CDR3 DNA: 51 bases, framed from base 1. Trimming takes 2 bases off V and 0 bases off J; junction bases not matched to a gene: 7. As encoded in the germline V gene, CDR1 is MNHEY while CDR2 is SVGAGI. Details on this clonotype: No cognate antigen has been identified for it. Per-nucleotide qualities are absent, and no much larger clonotype sits a single base away.

The intended sense of this specimen's treatment or condition label: live attenuated yellow fever vaccine strain. At every blood-draw timepoint, two biological replicates of bulk PBMCs were collected. PBMCs were isolated from peripheral blood using a standard Ficoll-Paque protocol. RNA was extracted with TriZol from bulk PBMCs, CD4 and CD8 fractions, and dextramer-positive and dextramer-negative fractions. The sequence was collected from a man younger than 30 who received the YFV17D yellow fever vaccine. The chain couples TRBV6-5 to TRBJ2-3; TRBD2 fits 8 bases in the junction. The source material was PBMCs, sampled on the day of the first yellow fever vaccination. The DNA sequence is TGTGCCAGCAGTTACCCTAGCGGGTCGACTAGCACAGATACGCAGTATTTT. It codes for CASSYPSGSTSTDTQYF.